The T cell receptor beta chain described here comes from a study of regulatory T cells in long-lasting Graves disease. Study outcomes and limitations: Rather than thyroid tissue, only peripheral blood underwent study.

Combining iRepertoire HTBI primers with Arm-PCR of CDR3 regions, the authors built TCR beta libraries. Each CDR3 protein gets one entry after TCRdb re-called the multiplex PCR reads with MiXCR. The repertoire includes roughly 400,000 distinct CDR3 sequences, roughly 21% of them detected once, and 13% to 15% sits in the top ten. Regarding time point: persistent/refractory GD, antithyroid drugs over 5 years with positive TRAb. Following extraction of RNA from PBMCs, that RNA was used to make the TCR library. American Thyroid Association guidelines served as the basis for diagnosing Graves' disease. To note about this clonotype: The antigen is unknown.

The source material was peripheral blood mononuclear cells (PBMCs), sampled when the disease was refractory, from a patient treated with antithyroid drugs. This TCR derives from a female donor with Graves disease.

The CDR3 here is CASSLMTGGRRQPQHF. CDR3 sequence (DNA): TGTGCCAGCAGTTTGATGACGGGAGGGCGACGACAGCCCCAGCATTTT. The chain has TRBV28 and TRBJ1-5; D unresolved. The CDR3 has 16 amino acids. Trimming left V 3 bases short and J 7 bases short, with 19 bases between. Germline loops: CDR1 MDHEN, CDR2 SYDVKM.